This T cell receptor (beta chain) was sequenced for a study of graft-versus-host responses after intestinal transplantation. Study information: Among the recipients, transplants were multivisceral, liver-intestinal, or isolated intestinal.

On this clone itself: Its matching antigen is unknown.

This table comes from immunoSEQ multiplex PCR, and its TCRdb copy is limited to in-frame clones, with some not included. The sample gives some 120,000 clones, 90% of which show up once; about 0.18% is in the top ten. V shed 7 bases, J shed 4 bases, and the junction held 8 bases outside the gene matches. The CDR3 consists of 14 residues. From germline, CDR1 is SGHRS and CDR2 YFSETQ. This chain joins TRBV5-1 and TRBJ1-1; 9 bases line up with TRBD1. The specimen comprised unstimulated CD4+ T cells sorted from spleen or lymph node cells, sampled before intestinal transplant. The receptor comes from a human donor who received an intestinal transplant. CDR3 DNA: TGCGCCAGCGGACCTGACAGGGGGATCACTGAAGCTTTCTTT. This gives the protein CASGPDRGITEAFF.